Shown below are 9 T cell receptor beta chains from a single sample sequenced in a study of cytomegalovirus exposure and HLA in healthy donors. PCR primers comprised 60 Vbeta and 13 Jbeta primers. Assay used: immunoSEQ multiplex PCR; TCRdb lists only in-frame clones, some missing. The sample carries some 130,000 clones, 75% to 85% recorded once. Source material: PBMCs. These receptor sequences come from a man aged 18 to 30 in good health and CMV-seronegative.

The rearrangement joins TRBV27 to TRBJ1-1; TRBD1 matches at 7 bases. This CDR3 has 13 amino acids. The V gene end was trimmed by 6 bases and the J gene end by 5 bases; junction bases not matched to a gene: 6. The germline CDR1 and CDR2 sequences are MNHEY and SMNVEV (reference sequence). In DNA, the CDR3 is TGTGCCAGCAGGAAAGACAGGGCGACTGAAGCTTTCTTT. It encodes CASRKDRATEAFF.

There are a few counts of this clone. The V and J genes are TRBV6-1 and TRBJ1-5; TRBD1 might be the D (6 bases). This CDR3 spans 14 amino acids. CDR1 and CDR2 from the germline V gene are MNHNS and SASEGT. Deletions cut 6 bases from V and 1 base from J, with 10 bases between. The CDR3 spells CASRDQGSNQPQHF. Here the CDR3 DNA reads TGTGCCAGCAGAGATCAGGGGAGCAATCAGCCCCAGCATTTT.

This clone turned up a few times. This chain links TRBV10-3 with TRBJ2-7; TRBD2 might be the D (5 bases). This CDR3 is built from 14 residues. The V gene's germline CDR1 is ENHRY and CDR2 SYGVKD. The ends were cut back, 0 bases at V and 5 bases at J, with 11 bases in the middle. The CDR3 is CAISESLLAHEQYV. The CDR3 DNA reads as TGTGCCATCAGTGAGTCCCTTCTAGCCCACGAGCAGTACGTC.

The genes are TRBV5-1 and TRBJ2-1; D is unclear. From germline, CDR1 is SGHRS and CDR2 YFSETQ. V lost 0 bases and J lost 0, with 13 bases in between. This CDR3 is 17 amino acids long. The CDR3 here is CASSLGSLTLSYNEQFF. Written as DNA, the CDR3 is TGCGCCAGCAGCTTGGGGTCACTAACTCTCTCCTACAATGAGCAGTTCTTC. Drawing the rest from reference TRBV5-1 and TRBJ2-1, the complete variable domain is KAGVTQTPRYLIKTRGQQVTLSCSPISGHRSVSWYQQTPGQGLQFLFEYFSETQRNKGNFPGRFSGRQFSNSRSEMNVSTLELGDSALYLCASSLGSLTLSYNEQFFGPGTRLTVL.

V is TRBV7-2 and J is TRBJ1-5; a weak D match, TRBD1 (6 bases). The CDR3 sequence is 16 residues long. The germline V and J ends were trimmed by 5 bases and 6 bases, with 20 bases remaining between them. The germline V gene encodes CDR1 SGHTA and CDR2 FQGNSA. The CDR3 sequence is CASSPRQDRVFQPQHF. CDR3 bases: TGTGCCAGCAGCCCAAGACAGGATCGGGTTTTTCAGCCCCAGCATTTT.

The J gene is TRBJ2-3, the V gene TRBV7-2; D might be TRBD2 (5 bases). The CDR3 contains 14 residues. Germline assignment: CDR1 SGHTA and CDR2 FQGNSA. Trimming shortened V by 5 bases and J by 5 bases, and 14 bases separated the two germline ends. CDR3 DNA sequence: TGTGCCAGCAGCGCCTCAGGAGGAGTAGATACGCAGTATTTT. This gives the protein CASSASGGVDTQYF.

The genes are TRBV25-1 and TRBJ2-3, with 8 bases identical to TRBD1. Trimming cost V 1 base and J 6 bases; bases outside gene matches: 12. The CDR3 spans 17 residues. The germline V gene encodes CDR1 MGHDK and CDR2 SYGVNS. This CDR3 reads CASSEFGGYRGVDTQYF. The CDR3 DNA reads as TGTGCCAGCAGTGAATTTGGGGGCTACAGGGGGGTGGATACGCAGTATTTT.

The chain links TRBV29-1 to TRBJ2-7, with TRBD1 identical over 7 bases. J was trimmed by 0 bases and V by 5 bases; bases with no gene match: 4. The CDR3 runs 13 residues. The V gene's germline CDR1 is SQVTM and CDR2 ANQGSEA. For the CDR3, the DNA is TGCAGCGTTCCGGGACAGAGCTCCTACGAGCAGTACTTC. Encoded protein: CSVPGQSSYEQYF.

Points on this clone: Other DNA sequences within the sample encode an identical CDR3. CDR3 nucleotides: TGTGCCAGCAGCCTAGGGGGTGGAGAGACCCAGTACTTC. Amino acids: CASSLGGGETQYF. This rearrangement joins TRBV5-6 to TRBJ2-5, with D maybe TRBD1 (6 bases). From germline, CDR1 is SGHDT and CDR2 YYEEEE. CDR3 length: 13 amino acids. V lost 4 bases and J lost 4, with 11 bases in between.